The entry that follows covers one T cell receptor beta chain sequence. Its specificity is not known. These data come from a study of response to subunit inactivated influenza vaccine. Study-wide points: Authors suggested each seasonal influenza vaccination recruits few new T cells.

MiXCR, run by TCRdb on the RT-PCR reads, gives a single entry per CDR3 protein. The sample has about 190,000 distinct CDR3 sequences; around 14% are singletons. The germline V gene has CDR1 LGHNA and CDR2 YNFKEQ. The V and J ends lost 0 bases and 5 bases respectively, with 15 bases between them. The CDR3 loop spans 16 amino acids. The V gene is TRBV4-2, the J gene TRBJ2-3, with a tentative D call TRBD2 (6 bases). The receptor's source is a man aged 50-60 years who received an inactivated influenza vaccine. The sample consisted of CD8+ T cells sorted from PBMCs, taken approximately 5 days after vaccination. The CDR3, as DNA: TGTGCCAGCAGCCAAGAAGTGGCGGGGATGGGAGATACGCAGTATTTT. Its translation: CASSQEVAGMGDTQYF.